These T cell receptor beta chains were read from a single sample in a study of blood T cell repertoires in COVID-19. Generated by immunoSEQ multiplex PCR, the TCRdb table keeps only in-frame clones and is missing some. Of just over 80,000 clones in the sample, around 81% were seen once. The sequenced sample was peripheral blood. Receptor source: an elderly man with acute or convalescent COVID-19. Each CDR3 is given with its conserved first and last residue. D genes are given only for firm matches. The size of a clone is reported for some rows only, either as once, few or many, or as a class for expanded clones.

>TRBV28|.|.|TRBJ1-3|14
TGTGCCAGCAGTCCTAGTCCCTCTGGAAACACCATATATTTT
CASSPSPSGNTIYF
>TRBV5-1|TRBD2|.|TRBJ2-1|16
TGCGCCAGCAGCCCCCAGGGACTAGCGGGATACAATGAGCAGTTCTTC
CASSPQGLAGYNEQFF
>TRBV5-5|.|.|TRBJ1-2|16
TGTGCCAGCAGCTTGGTTACAGGGCCCGCTAACTATGGCTACACCTTC
CASSLVTGPANYGYTF
>TRBV19|.|few|TRBJ1-5|15
TGTGCCAGTACCCCGGGGCAGGGGAGCAATCAGCCCCAGCATTTT
CASTPGQGSNQPQHF
>TRBV28|.|.|TRBJ1-2|12
TGTGCCAGCAGTTACAGGGAGTACGGCTACACCTTC
CASSYREYGYTF
>TRBV14|.|once|TRBJ2-7|12
TGTGCCAGCAGCTCTCAGGGCTACGAGCAGTACTTC
CASSSQGYEQYF
>TRBV29-1|TRBD1|.|TRBJ2-5|14
TGCAGCGTCGCGACAGGGTCTTTAGGAGAGACCCAGTACTTC
CSVATGSLGETQYF
>TRBV7-9|TRBD2|.|TRBJ2-1|16
TGTGCCAGCAGCTTAGCAAGCGGGAGGGCGCGCAATGAGCAGTTCTTC
CASSLASGRARNEQFF
>TRBV30|.|.|TRBJ1-6|13
TGTGCCTGGAGTAGCCCCGGTCGAGTAACCCTCCACTTT
CAWSSPGRVTLHF
>TRBV7-9|.|.|TRBJ2-4|14
TGTGCCAGCAGCTTCGAACTAGCCAAAAACATTCAGTACTTC
CASSFELAKNIQYF
>TRBV5-1|.|.|TRBJ2-6|15
TGCGCCAGCAGCCCAACAAGCTCTGGGGCCAACGTCCTGACTTTC
CASSPTSSGANVLTF
>TRBV5-5|TRBD1|.|TRBJ1-5|15
TGTGCCAGCAGTCCTACAGGGGGACCCAATCAGCCCCAGCATTTT
CASSPTGGPNQPQHF
>TRBV11-2|TRBD1|.|TRBJ2-7|14
TGTGCCAGCAGCCCGCGACAGGGGGGGTACGAGCAGTACTTC
CASSPRQGGYEQYF
>TRBV9|TRBD1|.|TRBJ1-2|17
TGTGCCAGCAGCCCACAAACCGGGACAGGGGTAGGAGTTGGCTACACCTTC
CASSPQTGTGVGVGYTF
>TRBV18|.|few|TRBJ1-2|14
TGTGCCAGCTCACCACGCGAGGCGATCTATGGCTACACCTTC
CASSPREAIYGYTF
>TRBV6-1|.|.|TRBJ2-7|13
TGTGCCAGCAGTGAAGTCAGTCTCTACGAGCAGTACTTC
CASSEVSLYEQYF
>TRBV5-1|.|.|TRBJ2-5|13
TGCGCCAGCAGCTTGGGAGGGGGAGAGACCCAGTACTTC
CASSLGGGETQYF
>TRBV5-1|.|.|TRBJ1-5|14
TGCGCCAGCAGCTTGGAAGGCGGAGGACAGCCCCAGCATTTT
CASSLEGGGQPQHF
>TRBV7-2|.|.|TRBJ2-7|15
TGTGCCAGCAGCTTAGCGCCACAGTCGATCTACGAGCAGTACTTC
CASSLAPQSIYEQYF
>TRBV30|.|.|TRBJ1-2|12
TGTGCCTGGAGTCGACAGGACGGCGGCTACACCTTC
CAWSRQDGGYTF
>TRBV6-5|.|few|TRBJ1-3|16
TGTGCCAGCAGTTACTCGGACATTTACTCTGGAAACACCATATATTTT
CASSYSDIYSGNTIYF
>TRBV24-1|.|.|TRBJ2-5|15
TGTGCCACCAGTGATCTACAGGGTTCGGGTGAGACCCAGTACTTC
CATSDLQGSGETQYF
>TRBV6-2/TRBV6-3|TRBD1|.|TRBJ2-3|16
TGTGCCAGCAGTTACAGGGGGCGCGGGAGCACAGATACGCAGTATTTT
CASSYRGRGSTDTQYF
>TRBV29-1|.|.|TRBJ1-4|14
TGCAGCGTCGGCCTAGTTGCAACTAATGAAAAACTGTTTTTT
CSVGLVATNEKLFF
>TRBV25-1|TRBD1|.|TRBJ2-7|14
TGTGCCAGCAGTGCGGACAGGTTGACCTACGAGCAGTACTTC
CASSADRLTYEQYF
>TRBV6-6|TRBD1|.|TRBJ2-7|13
TGTGCCAGCAGCCAACAGGGGGCCTACGAGCAGTACTTC
CASSQQGAYEQYF
>TRBV5-1|TRBD1|.|TRBJ2-3|15
TGCGCCAGCAGACAAGACAGGGGAGGAACAGATACGCAGTATTTT
CASRQDRGGTDTQYF
>TRBV7-8|TRBD1|.|TRBJ1-6|15
TGTGCCAGCAGTCCGAGGACAGGGTGGGATTCACCCCTCCACTTT
CASSPRTGWDSPLHF
>TRBV20-1|TRBD1|.|TRBJ1-5|16
TGCAGTGCCAGTAGGACAGGGGGGTATAGCAATCAGCCCCAGCATTTT
CSASRTGGYSNQPQHF
>TRBV27|.|few|TRBJ2-7|14
TGTGCCAGCAGTTTAGGGCAGGGGGGCTACGAGCAGTACTTC
CASSLGQGGYEQYF
>TRBV3-1/TRBV3-2|.|.|TRBJ2-1|13
TGTGCCAGCAGCCAAGATCGGGGAGGAGAGCAGTTCTTC
CASSQDRGGEQFF
>TRBV27|.|.|TRBJ1-2|13
TGTGCCAGCAGTTTAGGCGGGTTCTATGGCTACACCTTC
CASSLGGFYGYTF
>TRBV28|TRBD1|.|TRBJ1-1|15
TGTGCCAGCAGTTTATGGACAGGGGGTTATACTGAAGCTTTCTTT
CASSLWTGGYTEAFF
>TRBV6-6|.|.|TRBJ1-2|14
TGTGCCAGCTTCAGGTCAGGGAATACCTATGGCTACACCTTC
CASFRSGNTYGYTF
>TRBV5-1|.|.|TRBJ1-4|14
TGCGCCAGCAGCTTGGGAGGAGATAATGAAAAACTGTTTTTT
CASSLGGDNEKLFF
>TRBV5-1|TRBD1|.|TRBJ2-2|16
TGCGCCAGCAGCGAGGGACAGGGGCTTGACACCGGGGAGCTGTTTTTT
CASSEGQGLDTGELFF
>TRBV18|TRBD1|few|TRBJ2-7|16
TGTGCCAGCTCACCCCCGCGACAGGGGCCGTCCTACGAGCAGTACTTC
CASSPPRQGPSYEQYF
>TRBV5-5|TRBD1|.|TRBJ2-5|15
TGTGCCAGCAGCCATACCGGGACAGTCCAAGAGACCCAGTACTTC
CASSHTGTVQETQYF
>TRBV2|.|.|TRBJ2-7|13
TGTGCCAGCAGTCGACTAGAGACGGGCCCTCGGTACTTC
CASSRLETGPRYF
>TRBV14|.|once|TRBJ1-1|13
TGTGCCAGCAGCCAATCCGGACAGCGGCAAGCTTTCTTT
CASSQSGQRQAFF
>TRBV28|.|.|TRBJ1-2|12
TGTGCCAGCCAGAGGGTTAACTATGGCTACACCTTC
CASQRVNYGYTF
>TRBV18|TRBD1|.|TRBJ1-2|14
TGTGCCAGCTCACTAGGGGGCCAAAACTATGGCTACACCTTC
CASSLGGQNYGYTF
>TRBV11-2|.|once|TRBJ1-4|12
TGTGCCAGCAGCTCCCACACCGGGTCCCGGAATTTT
CASSSHTGSRNF
>TRBV27|TRBD1|.|TRBJ1-2|16
TGTGCCAGCAGTTTTACGACAGGGGGCCCGAACTATGGCTACACCTTC
CASSFTTGGPNYGYTF
>TRBV29-1|.|few|TRBJ1-1|11
TGCAGCGTGCTAATCTTTTCTGAAGCTTTCTTT
CSVLIFSEAFF
>TRBV9|TRBD2|.|TRBJ2-1|17
TGTGCCAGCAGCGGAAGACTAGCGGGAGGGTCCTACAATGAGCAGTTCTTC
CASSGRLAGGSYNEQFF
>TRBV6-5|.|.|TRBJ2-2|11
TGTGCATCAGGGTGGACCGGGGAGCTGTTTTTT
CASGWTGELFF
>TRBV3-1/TRBV3-2|TRBD2|.|TRBJ2-2|16
TGTGCCAGCAGCCAAGGCCTAGCGGGACTCACCGGGGAGCTGTTTTTT
CASSQGLAGLTGELFF
>TRBV7-6|TRBD2|.|TRBJ2-3|16
TGTGCCAGCAGCTCTTGGACTAGCGGAAGCACAGATACGCAGTATTTT
CASSSWTSGSTDTQYF
>TRBV28|.|.|TRBJ1-6|15
TGTGCCAGCAGTTTTAGAAGACAGACCAATTCACCCCTCCACTTT
CASSFRRQTNSPLHF
>TRBV3-1/TRBV3-2|TRBD2|.|TRBJ2-3|17
TGTGCCAGCAGCCAAGACCGCTCCGGGAGGGCCACAGATACGCAGTATTTT
CASSQDRSGRATDTQYF
>TRBV6-5|.|once|TRBJ1-2|15
TGTGCCAGCAGCAGCAATCTGGGGCGTTGGAACGGCTACACCTTC
CASSSNLGRWNGYTF
>TRBV3-1/TRBV3-2|TRBD2|.|TRBJ2-7|16
TGTGCCAGCAGCCAGGGACTAGCGGGAGGTCTCCACGAGCAGTACTTC
CASSQGLAGGLHEQYF